The next 5 T cell receptor beta chains were all read from a single sample in a study of T cells in Graves' hyperthyroidism and ophthalmopathy. Using RNA transcripts as the source, TCR beta CDR3 regions were amplified. In the first-round RT-PCR of the TCR CDR3, the HTBI primer set was used. TCRdb reprocessed the multiplex PCR reads with MiXCR, giving one entry per CDR3 protein. The table has about 58,000 distinct CDR3 sequences, around half seen once; the top ten hold around 12%. The sequenced sample consisted of blood. Receptors were obtained from a woman between 25 and 40 years old with Graves' ophthalmopathy.

Many counts were recorded for this clonotype. The chain has TRBV12-3 or TRBV12-4 and TRBJ2-1; 7 bases align to TRBD2. The CDR3 has 12 residues. Losses at the gene ends were 7 bases for V and 12 bases for J; bases not matched to a gene: 9. The CDR3 protein is CASMLAGARQFF. The CDR3 DNA reads as TGTGCCAGCATGCTTGCGGGAGCACGGCAGTTCTTC.

In this sample, this clonotype turned up many times. The rearrangement joins TRBV6-6 to TRBJ2-5; D may be TRBD1 (5 bases). Germline CDR1 is MNHNY and CDR2 is SVGAGI (reference sequence). V was cut by 6 bases and J by 5 bases, with 16 bases left in between. The CDR3 spans 14 residues. CDR3 DNA: TGTGCCAGCAGCAGGGCCTCTGCGGCGGAGACCCAGTACTTC. As protein: CASSRASAAETQYF.

This clonotype was seen a few times. This sequence joins TRBV5-1 and TRBJ2-2, with D unclear. The V end lost 4 bases, the J end lost 3 bases, and 7 bases lay between the germline ends. The length of the CDR3 is 13 residues. CDR1 and CDR2 from the germline V gene are SGHRS and YFSETQ. For the CDR3, the DNA is TGCGCCAGCAGCGCCCAGGACACCGGGGAGCTGTTTTTT. Protein: CASSAQDTGELFF.

The CDR3 DNA reads as TGTGCCAGCAGCTTGACAGGGTCTGGGGATTCACCCCTCCACTTT. This codes for CASSLTGSGDSPLHF. The chain combines TRBV11-3 with TRBJ1-6; 7 bases fit TRBD1. With V trimmed by 3 bases and J by 8 bases, 7 bases remained unmatched. From germline, CDR1 is SGHNT and CDR2 YENEEA. The CDR3 contains 15 residues. Drawing the rest from reference TRBV11-3 and TRBJ1-6, the complete variable domain is EAGVVQSPRYKIIEKKQPVAFWCNPISGHNTLYWYLQNLGQGPELLIRYENEEAVDDSQLPKDRFSAERLKGVDSTLKIQPAELGDSAVYLCASSLTGSGDSPLHFGNGTRLTVT.

The chain combines TRBV2 with TRBJ1-2; TRBD1 matches at 8 bases. This CDR3 contains 14 residues. The junction had 2 bases not matched to a gene; V was cut back by 5 bases and J by 0 bases. Per the germline V gene, CDR1 is SNHLY and CDR2 is FYNNEI. The CDR3 protein is CASSRQGSNYGYTF. The CDR3 DNA sequence: TGTGCCAGCAGTCGACAGGGGTCTAACTATGGCTACACCTTC.